This entry is about one TCR beta chain. Antigen: not known. In germline, CDR1 is GTSNPN, CDR2 SVGIG (reference sequence). This CDR3 contains 15 residues. Primers: 60 Vbeta forward and 13 Jbeta reverse. Only in-frame clones appear in the TCRdb table, and some are missing; sequencing was by immunoSEQ multiplex PCR. The sample yields 84,000 or so clones, 76% seen once. This sample was taken from a study of cytomegalovirus exposure and HLA in healthy donors. Findings and caveats of the study: Accounts indicate the classifier identified cytomegalovirus status with strong specificity and sensitivity.

The rearrangement joins TRBV30 to TRBJ2-7; perhaps TRBD1 as D (6 bases). Source material: PBMCs. This receptor was taken from a male donor in good health and CMV-seronegative. CDR3 coding DNA: TGTGCTCCCGGTCGGGTTTGGGGACAACCCTACGAGCAGTACTTC. Residues: CAPGRVWGQPYEQYF.